These 25 T cell receptor beta chains originate from one sample sequenced in a study of post-analysis software for immune sequencing data. Their antigens are not known. General study findings and limits: TRBV5-6, TRBV5-1 and TRBV20-1 belonged to a set of a handful of TRBV segments that were more frequent in patients than controls.

Sequencing libraries made from TCR beta cDNA carried unique molecular identifiers. TCRdb called the PCR reads again in MiXCR, with one record for every CDR3 protein. Among around 710,000 distinct CDR3 sequences listed, 35% to 55% were seen once. Sequenced material: blood. The receptors were sampled from a girl between 5 and 17 years old with multiple sclerosis.

A note on this clonotype: The junction and the germline gene differ at one end; a read error may be behind it. The chain uses TRBV5-1 and TRBJ2-1; D not resolved. Germline CDR1 reads SGHRS; CDR2 reads YFSETQ. The CDR3 has 13 residues. The CDR3 is CAGSLGDYNEQFF. The CDR3 DNA reads as TGCGCCGGCAGCTTGGGTGACTACAATGAGCAGTTCTTC.

The chain links TRBV2 to TRBJ2-3; no firm D call. Per germline, CDR1 SNHLY and CDR2 FYNNEI. V was clipped by 6 bases and J by 5 bases, with 15 bases between them. The CDR3 covers 14 residues. CDR3 sequence reads: CASSTDHKVDTQYF. In DNA form, the CDR3 reads TGTGCCAGCAGCACGGACCATAAGGTAGATACGCAGTATTTT.

V is TRBV7-8 and J is TRBJ2-5; D tentatively fits TRBD1 or TRBD2 (6 bases each). Between the trimmed V and J ends, which lost 5 bases and 1 base, there was a span of 14 bases. This CDR3 contains 15 residues. Per the germline V gene, CDR1 is SGHVS and CDR2 is FQNEAQ. CDR3 loop: CASSIGTGAQETQYF. The CDR3 DNA reads as TGTGCCAGCAGCATCGGGACGGGGGCCCAAGAGACCCAGTACTTC.

This clonotype was seen a few times. The V call is TRBV7-9, the J call TRBJ2-7; unclear D gene. V lost 1 base to trimming and J lost 6 bases, with 7 bases between them. Germline V gene sequence: CDR1 SEHNR, CDR2 FQNEAQ (reference sequence). The CDR3 covers 12 residues. The DNA of the CDR3 is TGTGCCAGCAGCTTAGGTGTGAGCGAGCAGTACTTC. Its translation is CASSLGVSEQYF.

The chain carries TRBV27 and TRBJ2-1; D possibly matches TRBD1 or TRBD2 (6 bases each). This CDR3 spans 15 amino acids. V lost 7 bases, J lost 5 bases, and 18 bases lay in between. Germline loops: CDR1 MNHEY, CDR2 SMNVEV (reference sequence). The CDR3 nucleotides read TGTGCCAGCACCTACTGCTGGGGGGACAACAATGAGCAGTTCTTC. The encoded protein is CASTYCWGDNNEQFF.

CDR3 in amino acids: CSVLEGTPRYGYTF. The CDR3, as DNA: TGCAGCGTCCTAGAGGGAACTCCACGCTATGGCTACACCTTC. V gene TRBV29-1 combines with J gene TRBJ1-2; D is ambiguous. Between the trimmed V and J ends, which lost 6 bases and 4 bases, there was a span of 18 bases. The CDR3 is 14 residues long. Germline CDR1 and CDR2: SQVTM and ANQGSEA.

The chain recombines TRBV20-1 with TRBJ1-1; D remains ambiguous. The CDR3 runs 15 residues. V was clipped by 0 bases and J by 1 base, with 12 bases between them. Germline V gene lookup returns CDR1 DFQATT and CDR2 SNEGSKA (reference sequence). CDR3 DNA: TGCAGTGCTAGAGATCCGGTCCAAAGGAACACTGAAGCTTTCTTT. Encoded protein: CSARDPVQRNTEAFF.

This clonotype has only a few counts. The V call is TRBV24-1, the J call TRBJ2-1, with 10 bases identical to TRBD1. Per germline, CDR1 KGHDR and CDR2 SFDVKD. The CDR3 sequence is 15 residues long. Losses at the gene ends were 8 bases for V and 3 bases for J; bases not matched to a gene: 6. The DNA for the CDR3 is TGTGCCACCATGGGCGGGACAGGGGTCTACAATGAGCAGTTCTTC. Residues: CATMGGTGVYNEQFF.

CDR3: CASSSPGAGGPDSEQFF. CDR3 nucleotide sequence: TGCGCCAGCAGCTCCCCGGGAGCGGGAGGGCCGGATAGTGAGCAGTTCTTC. This sequence joins TRBV5-1 and TRBJ2-1; 10 nucleotides agree with TRBD2. The V and J ends lost 3 bases and 9 bases, in that order; junction bases with no gene match: 15. The germline CDR1 and CDR2 sequences are SGHRS and YFSETQ. The CDR3 covers 17 residues.

V usage is TRBV24-1 and J usage is TRBJ2-7; 7 bases fit TRBD2. The length of the CDR3 is 13 residues. In germline, CDR1 is KGHDR, CDR2 SFDVKD. V lost 7 bases to trimming and J lost 0 bases; unmatched junction nucleotides: 2. For the CDR3, the DNA is TGTGCCACCAGGGGAGGGGACTCCTACGAGCAGTACTTC. This translates into CATRGGDSYEQYF.

This clonotype appeared a few times. The chain couples TRBV25-1 to TRBJ2-3, with D perhaps TRBD2 (6 bases). The germline V and J ends were trimmed by 10 bases and 6 bases, with 20 bases remaining between them. The CDR3 has 14 residues. The germline CDR1 and CDR2 sequences are MGHDK and SYGVNS. The CDR3 DNA sequence: TGTGCCACCGCGACTAGTATCCGTGGGGATACGCAGTATTTT. Its protein is CATATSIRGDTQYF. The full variable domain, completed using reference TRBV25-1 and TRBJ2-3, is EADIYQTPRYLVIGTGKKITLECSQTMGHDKMYWYQQDPGMELHLIHYSYGVNSTEKGDLSSESTVSRIRTEHFPLTLESARPSHTSQYLCATATSIRGDTQYFGPGTRLTVL.

The chain recombines TRBV2 with TRBJ1-5, with TRBD1 identical over 7 bases. Germline CDR1 SNHLY, CDR2 FYNNEI. The CDR3 has 17 residues. Losses at the gene ends were 4 bases for V and 0 bases for J; bases not matched to a gene: 9. This CDR3 is CASSASAGGYSNQPQHF. CDR3 sequence (DNA): TGTGCCAGCAGTGCCTCGGCAGGGGGTTATAGCAATCAGCCCCAGCATTTT.

The chain employs TRBV12-3 or TRBV12-4 and TRBJ2-1; possible D gene TRBD1, 6 bases. Trimming took 7 bases from V and 4 from J, leaving 14 bases between them. The CDR3 is 14 residues long. CDR3 residues: CASNPRQAYNEQFF. The CDR3 DNA sequence: TGTGCCAGCAATCCCCGACAGGCGTACAATGAGCAGTTCTTC.

This clonotype has only a few counts. This chain uses TRBV7-3 with TRBJ2-3; weak D call: TRBD2 (6 bases). This CDR3 region has 15 residues. Trimming stripped 1 base from V and 2 bases from J, with 10 bases between. CDR1 is SGHTA and CDR2 is FQGTGA in the germline V gene. CDR3: CASSLSGMTTDTQYF. The CDR3 DNA reads TGTGCCAGCAGCTTAAGCGGGATGACCACAGATACGCAGTATTTT.

In this sample, this clonotype turned up a few times. The chain has TRBV12-3 or TRBV12-4 and TRBJ2-5, with 9 positions matching TRBD2. CDR3 length equals 13 residues. The V gene end was trimmed by 6 bases and the J gene end by 5 bases; junction bases not matched to a gene: 4. As DNA, the CDR3 is TGTGCCAGCAGGGGACTAGCTGGTGAGACCCAGTACTTC. This sequence encodes CASRGLAGETQYF.

This clonotype was counted ten times or more. The CDR3 spells CASSSQPGTDTQYF. Written as DNA, the CDR3 is TGTGCCAGCAGCTCCCAACCCGGGACAGATACGCAGTATTTT. The rearrangement uses TRBV7-3 and TRBJ2-3, with D unresolved. Germline-derived CDR1 and CDR2 are SGHTA and FQGTGA. V dropped 4 bases and J dropped 3 bases, with 11 bases sitting between them. This CDR3 is built from 14 residues.

A word on this clonotype: The germline gene is not matched at one end of the junction; a read error may be the cause. This rearrangement joins TRBV9 to TRBJ1-5; D gene ambiguous. Germline CDR1 SGDLS, CDR2 YYNGEE. This CDR3 has 13 residues. The CDR3 DNA is TGTGCCGGCAGCACCCAGGAGGACGGGCCCCAGCATTTT. This sequence encodes CAGSTQEDGPQHF.

The chain combines TRBV29-1 with TRBJ2-1; the D gene is possibly TRBD2 (6 bases). CDR1 is SQVTM and CDR2 is ANQGSEA in the germline V gene. The CDR3 covers 16 residues. The V end lost 7 bases, the J end lost 3 bases, and 22 bases lay between the germline ends. CDR3: CSATARGKYDYNEQFF. DNA of the CDR3: TGCAGCGCGACGGCTCGCGGGAAATACGACTACAATGAGCAGTTCTTC.

The chain carries TRBV7-2 and TRBJ2-7; D is uncertain. Deletions cut 1 base from V and 0 bases from J, with 7 bases between. CDR1 and CDR2 from the germline V gene are SGHTA and FQGNSA. The CDR3 runs to 14 residues. The CDR3 nucleotides are TGTGCCAGCAGCTTAGATTACAGCTCCTACGAGCAGTACTTC. Translation: CASSLDYSSYEQYF.

This clonotype was recorded a few times. This rearrangement joins TRBV28 to TRBJ2-7; 15 bases match TRBD2. Germline V gene data show CDR1 as MDHEN and CDR2 as SYDVKM. After removal of 4 bases from V and 5 bases from J, the junction contained 15 bases not matched to a gene. This CDR3 comprises 19 residues. CDR3 region: CASSSIGLAGGQIYHEQYF. The CDR3 region has the DNA TGTGCCAGCAGTTCAATCGGACTAGCGGGAGGGCAAATTTACCACGAGCAGTACTTC.

A few counts support this clonotype. V usage is TRBV6-1 and J usage is TRBJ2-4; 10 bases align to TRBD1. With 6 bases clipped from V and 0 bases from J, the junction kept 11 bases outside the gene matches. Looked up from germline, CDR1 is MNHNS and CDR2 is SASEGT. This CDR3 comprises 18 residues. This CDR3 is CASSPGTGETVAKNIQYF. CDR3 in DNA: TGTGCCAGCAGCCCCGGGACAGGGGAAACAGTAGCCAAAAACATTCAGTACTTC.

The rearrangement uses TRBV11-1 and TRBJ2-1; D ambiguous. Germline lookup yields CDR1 SGHAT and CDR2 FQDESV (reference sequence). The germline V and J ends were trimmed by 4 bases and 0 bases, with 7 bases remaining between them. This CDR3 region has 14 residues. CDR3 residues: CASSWSPSYNEQFF. CDR3 in DNA: TGTGCCAGCAGCTGGAGTCCCTCCTACAATGAGCAGTTCTTC.

J is TRBJ1-2 and V is TRBV20-1; D is uncertain. Germline CDR1 DFQATT, CDR2 SNEGSKA (reference sequence). Deletions cut 0 bases from V and 6 bases from J, with 23 bases between. This CDR3 has 17 residues. The CDR3 sequence is CSARDKAATSERHGYTF. CDR3 sequence (DNA): TGCAGTGCTAGAGATAAGGCAGCGACCTCAGAACGGCATGGCTACACCTTC.

The chain recombines TRBV12-3 or TRBV12-4 with TRBJ1-2; D unclear. The V and J ends lost 5 bases and 6 bases respectively, with 13 bases between them. This CDR3 comprises 13 residues. The CDR3 nucleotides are TGTGCCAGCAGTACGGAGGGAGGGAATGGCTACACCTTC. It is translated as CASSTEGGNGYTF.

The chain has TRBV6-2 or TRBV6-3 and TRBJ1-5, with a tentative D call TRBD1 (5 bases). Germline V CDR1 and CDR2: MNHEY, SVGEGT. V lost 0 bases and J lost 3, with 18 bases in between. This CDR3 is 18 amino acids long. The CDR3 region has the DNA TGTGCCAGCAGTTACTCGACGGGTTGGGGGTCAGACAATCAGCCCCAGCATTTT. It encodes CASSYSTGWGSDNQPQHF.